This is a list of T cell receptor beta chains from one sample in a study of shared clonotypes between healthy human individuals. Profiled with immunoSEQ multiplex PCR; TCRdb holds only in-frame clones, not every one. In the table there are 550,000 to 750,000 clones, around 95% of which are singletons. Sequencing was performed on naive CD8+ T cells sorted from blood. The receptors stem from a woman in her 30s in good health. Both conserved end residues are part of each CDR3. A D gene is named only where the DNA matches it firmly.

TRBJ2-7 - TRBV20-1 TGCAGTGCTATTTTCTCCTACGAGCAGTACTTC CSAIFSYEQYF
TRBJ2-3 - TRBV21-1 TGTGCCAGCAGCAAGGGGCGAAATACGCAGTATTTT CASSKGRNTQYF
TRBJ2-1 - TRBV27 TGTGCCAGCAGTTTGGCATTTGGGTATGGCAATGAGCAGTTCTTC CASSLAFGYGNEQFF
TRBJ1-5 - TRBV4-1 TGCGCCAGCAGCCGTTTGGGAGGGTATCAGCCCCAGCATTTT CASSRLGGYQPQHF
TRBJ1-2 - TRBV5-1 TGCGCCAGCAGCTTGGATGGTTCGGCAGGCTATGGCTACACCTTC CASSLDGSAGYGYTF
TRBJ2-1 - TRBV28 TGTGCCAGCAGTTTATATCTAGGGAATGAGCAGTTCTTC CASSLYLGNEQFF
TRBJ2-7 TRBD1 TRBV5-5 TGTGCCAGCAGTCTGAACAGGGGACGGGCCTTAGGGCAGTACTTC CASSLNRGRALGQYF
TRBJ1-5 - TRBV9 TGTGCCAGCAGCGTAGGGTCTACCACTTATAGCAATCAGCCCCAGCATTTT CASSVGSTTYSNQPQHF
TRBJ2-3 - TRBV6-5 TGTGCCAGCAGTTACTCGGGCGGTAGCACAGATACGCAGTATTTT CASSYSGGSTDTQYF
TRBJ1-1 - TRBV2 TGTGCCACCAGGGCAGGGCAAACTGAAGCTTTCTTT CATRAGQTEAFF
TRBJ2-1 TRBD2 TRBV5-1 TGCGCCAGCACGGACGGGAGGGTGTACAATGAGCAGTTCTTC CASTDGRVYNEQFF
TRBJ2-1 TRBD2 TRBV23-1 TGCGCCAGCACAGCGCCTAGCGGGATAAACTACAATGAGCAGTTCTTC CASTAPSGINYNEQFF
TRBJ1-5 - TRBV27 TGTGCCAGCAGCCACTTCCCTCCAGGGAGTAGCAATCAGCCCCAGCATTTT CASSHFPPGSSNQPQHF
TRBJ1-1 TRBD1 TRBV27 TGTGCCAGCAGTTCCCGGACAGGGAGGTACTTGAACACTGAAGCTTTCTTT CASSSRTGRYLNTEAFF
TRBJ2-7 TRBD1 TRBV28 TGTGCCAGCAGAGACAGGGGCTACGAGCAGTACTTC CASRDRGYEQYF
TRBJ1-4 TRBD1 TRBV10-1 TGCGCCAGCGGGGACAGGATCAATGAAAAACTGTTTTTT CASGDRINEKLFF
TRBJ2-1 TRBD2 TRBV29-1 TGCAGCGTTGAAGGCGCCGGGACTAGCGGTTACAATGAGCAGTTCTTC CSVEGAGTSGYNEQFF
TRBJ2-7 - TRBV27 TGTGCCAGCAGATATGGGAGGGGTCAGGGGTACGAGCAGTACTTC CASRYGRGQGYEQYF
TRBJ2-2 TRBD2 TRBV7-6 TGTGCCAGCAGCTTTAGCGGGAGCTTCACCGGGGAGCTGTTTTTT CASSFSGSFTGELFF
TRBJ2-7 - TRBV6-6 TGTGCCAGCAGTCCCTCCTGGGGAGACGAGCAGTACTTC CASSPSWGDEQYF
TRBJ2-1 - TRBV27 TGTGCCAGCAGTTCTGTGGGATCAATATCCTACAATGAGCAGTTCTTC CASSSVGSISYNEQFF
TRBJ1-4 TRBD1 TRBV7-8 TGTGCCAGCAGCTGGGACAGGGCGACAACTAATGAAAAACTGTTTTTT CASSWDRATTNEKLFF
TRBJ2-3 TRBD2 TRBV5-1 TGCGCCAGCGGTAGCGGGACTAGGGGCACAGATACGCAGTATTTT CASGSGTRGTDTQYF
TRBJ2-1 - TRBV5-1 TGCGCCAGCAGCATAACCCAGGGGCCGTACAATGAGCAGTTCTTC CASSITQGPYNEQFF
TRBJ1-2 - TRBV27 TGTGCCAGCAGTTTATTTCGGACCTCTAACTATGGCTACACCTTC CASSLFRTSNYGYTF
TRBJ2-1 TRBD2 TRBV12-5 TGTGCTAGTGGTTTGGTACTAAGCGGGAGAATCAATGAGCAGTTCTTC CASGLVLSGRINEQFF
TRBJ2-1 - TRBV27 TGTGCCAGCAGCGGAGAGACGAGGCAGTTCTTC CASSGETRQFF
TRBJ2-1 - TRBV27 TGTGCCAGCAGTCCGACTACGGGGAATGAGCAGTTCTTC CASSPTTGNEQFF
TRBJ2-7 - TRBV5-6 TGTGCCAGCAGCCTCCGGACCCGGGGGAGCCACGAGCAGTACTTC CASSLRTRGSHEQYF
TRBJ2-1 TRBD2 TRBV13 TGTGCCAGCACGGCTAGCGGTTACAATGAGCAGTTCTTC CASTASGYNEQFF
TRBJ2-1 TRBD2 TRBV7-3 TGTGCCAGCAGCTTAGGACTAGCCATCTACAATGAGCAGTTCTTC CASSLGLAIYNEQFF
TRBJ1-4 TRBD1 TRBV28 TGTGCCAGCAGTGCCTTAGCCGGGACAGTGGGCCCTTTGTTTTTT CASSALAGTVGPLFF
TRBJ2-2 TRBD2 TRBV7-8 TGTGCCAGCAGCTTAGGGGCGGGAGTGGGCACCGGGGAGCTGTTTTTT CASSLGAGVGTGELFF
TRBJ2-1 TRBD1 TRBV9 TGTGCCAGCAGCGTAGAGGGACAGGGAGATGAGCAGTTCTTC CASSVEGQGDEQFF
TRBJ1-1 - TRBV27 TGTGCCAGCCGAACAGGGAACACTGAAGCTTTCTTT CASRTGNTEAFF
TRBJ2-7 - TRBV28 TGTGCCAGCAGGCTCAGGGGTTCCTACGAGCAGTACTTC CASRLRGSYEQYF
TRBJ2-2 - TRBV10-2 TGCGCCAGCAGTGAGTCGGGGTCAGGGACCCTGTGGACCGGGGAGCTGTTTTTT CASSESGSGTLWTGELFF
TRBJ1-2 - TRBV13 TGTGCCAGCAGCTCCCGGGTAGGGGGAAGCAGCGGATCCAACTATGGCTACACCTTC CASSSRVGGSSGSNYGYTF
TRBJ1-1 - TRBV5-5 TGTGCCAGCCACCTCTGGGGCGCAAACACTGAAGCTTTCTTT CASHLWGANTEAFF
TRBJ2-3 - TRBV28 TGTGCCAGCAGTTTGGGCAGGCAGCACACAGATACGCAGTATTTT CASSLGRQHTDTQYF
TRBJ1-4 - TRBV2 TGTGCCAGCAGTGAAATCACAGGCCCTAATGAAAAACTGTTTTTT CASSEITGPNEKLFF